This TCR beta chain was identified in a study of a mutant IDH1 vaccine in newly diagnosed glioma. Turning to this clone: The antigen remains unidentified.

Method: immunoSEQ multiplex PCR; TCRdb's copy keeps in-frame clones and lacks some. This sample has about 25,000 clones, with approximately 80% found just once. Time point indicated: week 5, during vaccination. With topical imiquimod, each dose of the vaccine consisted of 300 ug of mutant IDH1 20-mer peptide. The CDR3 runs 14 residues. CDR1 is MNHNS and CDR2 is SASEGT in the germline V gene. Trimming took 6 bases from V and 2 from J, leaving 12 bases between them. The chain joins TRBV6-1 to TRBJ2-3, with a possible D match to TRBD2 (5 bases). Sequencing used PBMCs, obtained from a glioma patient whose treatment included an IDH1 peptide vaccine. The sequence came from a man between 35 and 55 years old with glioma. The CDR3 loop is CASREAGLTDTQYF. CDR3 DNA: TGTGCCAGCAGAGAGGCGGGCCTCACAGATACGCAGTATTTT.